This TCR beta chain was profiled in a study of cytomegalovirus exposure and HLA in healthy donors (dated by TCRdb to the late 2010s). Describing the broader study: According to a later analysis, the 110 or so validation repertoires were produced on the same platform as the roughly 700 repertoires of the first cohort. The study aimed to test whether cataloging public T cell receptors could reveal signatures of past pathogen exposure. To predict cytomegalovirus infection status, the study combined high-throughput TCR immunosequencing, statistical association of individual TCRs with disease status, and machine learning. Along with the approximately 650-subject first cohort, a separate validation cohort of 120 different subjects was used. Paper-wide results and their limitations: The study listed 164 TCR beta chains as associated with cytomegalovirus. The validation cohort had no HLA typing available for a later analysis, so co-occurrence within that cohort was assessed over all 120 or so repertoires. A later analysis found that TCRs clustered in the first cohort also tended to co-occur in the approximately 120 validation repertoires, with more than 90% of cluster scores above 0. In both the original and validation cohorts, the classifier was reported to diagnose cytomegalovirus status with high specificity and sensitivity. While some public TCRs were present in many individuals, most TCR sequences turned up only very rarely across donors. In vitro tests confirmed that three of the cytomegalovirus-associated TCR beta chains recognize cytomegalovirus antigens. According to the authors, the approach could potentially be generalized to other disease states and immunological phenotypes.

This clone has only one observation. This clone's antigen is unknown. No quality values exist for individual bases; no much larger clone is one base distant. Separate from the roughly 650-subject first cohort, the validation cohort of roughly 120 subjects was the group to which the donors belonged. Libraries were prepared through the immunoSEQ multiplex PCR assay. The source study handled its data this way. A statistical classification framework was built for diagnosing cytomegalovirus status from the catalog of TCR beta chain sequences. TCRdb mirrors the immuneACCESS table, restricted to in-frame sequences. Some clones are absent from its copies; in checked studies, under half trace to an unresolved V gene, and the reason for the others is unknown. The V and J calls and the clone size are those of that table, but D and trimming were determined from the DNA. The sample data list 120,000 or so clones, and approximately 88% of these were observed just once. The top ten clonotypes cover about 2% of the sample.

Taken from cysteine to phenylalanine, the CDR3 has 17 residues. Of the read, only the CDR3 DNA is kept; its 51 bases are in frame from base 1. The V gene is TRBV1 and the J gene is TRBJ2-7; the table's D call, TRBD1, was not checked against the DNA. TRBV1 counts as a pseudogene. This sequence originates from a woman aged 18-29 years in good health and CMV-seronegative. The sample comprised PBMCs. The DNA reads as follows: TGCACCAGCAGCCCCCGAGGGAGTCAGGGGGCCGTCCACGAGCAGTACTTC. Its translation is CTSSPRGSQGAVHEQYF.